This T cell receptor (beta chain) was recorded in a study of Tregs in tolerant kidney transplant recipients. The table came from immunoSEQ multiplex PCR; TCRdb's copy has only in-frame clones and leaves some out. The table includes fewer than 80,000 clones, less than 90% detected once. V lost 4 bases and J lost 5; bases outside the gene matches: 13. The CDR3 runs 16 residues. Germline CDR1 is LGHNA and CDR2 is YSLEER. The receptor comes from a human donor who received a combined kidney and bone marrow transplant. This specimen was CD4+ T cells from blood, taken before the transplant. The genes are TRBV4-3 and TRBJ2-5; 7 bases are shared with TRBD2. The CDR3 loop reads CASSRELAGVGETQYF. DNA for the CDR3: TGCGCCAGCAGCCGGGAATTGGCGGGAGTGGGGGAGACCCAGTACTTC.